What follows is one T cell receptor (beta chain) and its context. Its antigen is currently unknown. The data belong to a study of T cells in localized non-small cell lung cancer. Study-wide results and caveats: Greater T cell density in blood accompanied longer overall survival. Tumor trailed uninvolved adjacent lung in T cell clonality, which peaked there. Across samples, adjacent lung featured a median roughly 62 of the top 100 tumor clones. It remains possible that heterogeneity exists, since only one tumor region was sequenced.

Here immunoSEQ multiplex PCR was the method, and the copy in TCRdb shows in-frame clones only, minus some. Of approximately 15,000 clones listed, 90% were seen once; the top ten hold more than 1%. The CDR3 consists of 14 residues. Trimming cost V 5 bases and J 4 bases, with 14 bases left between them. Germline V CDR1 and CDR2: SGHAT, FQNNGV. This specimen was peripheral blood mononuclear cells, taken before any cancer treatment. The source of this sequence is a woman aged 35 to 70 with stage III lung adenocarcinoma. This sequence joins TRBV11-2 and TRBJ2-5; no clear D. The CDR3 is CASSGKVPGETQYF. CDR3 in DNA: TGTGCCAGCAGCGGTAAGGTCCCCGGAGAGACCCAGTACTTC.